The 8 T cell receptor beta chains listed next were all sequenced from one sample in a study of cytomegalovirus exposure and HLA in healthy donors. Use of 60 Vbeta and 13 Jbeta primers characterized the PCR. The method was immunoSEQ multiplex PCR; TCRdb's version includes in-frame clones alone and lacks a portion of them. Seen here are over 100,000 clones, about 61% observed once, and the top ten hold 2.2%. Specimen: PBMCs. These receptors were collected from a woman younger than 45 in good health and CMV-seronegative.

This rearrangement joins TRBV23-1 to TRBJ2-5; TRBD1 agrees at 9 bases. TRBV23-1 is reported as an ORF; its role is uncertain. This CDR3 has 16 residues. V shed 3 bases, J shed 3 bases, and the junction held 8 bases outside the gene matches. CDR3 sequence: CASSQTGQGGKETQYF. DNA of the CDR3: TGCGCCAGCAGTCAGACGGGACAGGGCGGGAAAGAGACCCAGTACTTC.

The chain couples TRBV28 to TRBJ2-5, with D tentatively TRBD1 (6 bases). In germline, CDR1 is MDHEN, CDR2 SYDVKM. This CDR3 is 17 amino acids long. Trimming took 5 bases from V and 5 from J, leaving 24 bases between them. CDR3 nucleotide sequence: TGTGCCAGCAGTCCCAGTTTTGGGCAGGGGATTGCGGAGACCCAGTACTTC. The encoded protein is CASSPSFGQGIAETQYF.

The chain carries TRBV10-1 and TRBJ2-5, with D perhaps matching TRBD2 (5 bases). The germline CDR1 and CDR2 sequences are WNHNN and SYGVQD (reference sequence). Trimming took 6 bases from V and 0 from J, leaving 17 bases between them. This CDR3 has 16 amino acids. DNA of the CDR3: TGCGCCAGCAGCCCCGGGGAGTCCTCGTACCAAGAGACCCAGTACTTC. It specifies CASSPGESSYQETQYF.

The chain joins TRBV4-1 to TRBJ2-7; TRBD2 matches 12 bases. Germline CDR1 and CDR2: MGHRA and YSYEKL. The CDR3 has 19 residues. V lost 1 base to trimming and J lost 6 bases; unmatched junction nucleotides: 16. The CDR3 sequence: CASSQGPTLAGGPGGEQYF. In DNA, the CDR3 is TGCGCCAGCAGCCAAGGCCCCACCCTAGCGGGAGGGCCGGGGGGCGAGCAGTACTTC.

The gene calls are TRBV30 and TRBJ1-3; D remains unclear. The ends were cut back, 0 bases at V and 3 bases at J, with 12 bases in the middle. The CDR3 spans 15 residues. The germline CDR1 and CDR2 sequences are GTSNPN and SVGIG (reference sequence). CDR3 residues: CAWSVRGSLGNTIYF. The CDR3 nucleotides read TGTGCCTGGAGTGTACGTGGGAGCCTTGGAAACACCATATATTTT.

V and J are TRBV7-9 and TRBJ2-3; 10 nucleotides agree with TRBD2. The CDR3 runs 15 residues. Germline assignment: CDR1 SEHNR and CDR2 FQNEAQ (reference sequence). With 4 bases clipped from V and 3 bases from J, the junction kept 4 bases outside the gene matches. CDR3 loop: CASSSAGGPTDTQYF. The CDR3 DNA is TGTGCCAGCAGCTCAGCGGGAGGGCCGACAGATACGCAGTATTTT.

The rearrangement links TRBV7-2 to TRBJ2-3, with 9 bases aligning to TRBD2. Germline values: CDR1 SGHTA, CDR2 FQGNSA. The CDR3 has 19 residues. Trimming removed 5 bases from V and 2 bases from J; junction bases left unmatched: 17. The CDR3 region has the DNA TGTGCCAGCAGCCCCGGATTAGCGGGAGTGAGTTTCGACACAGATACGCAGTATTTT. Amino acids: CASSPGLAGVSFDTDTQYF.

The chain couples TRBV6-1 to TRBJ2-3; perhaps TRBD1 as D (5 bases). V lost 6 bases to trimming and J lost 2 bases, with 12 bases between them. The CDR3 sequence is 14 residues long. The V gene's germline CDR1 is MNHNS and CDR2 SASEGT. CDR3 amino acids: CASRAGYSTDTQYF. The CDR3 DNA sequence: TGTGCCAGCAGAGCAGGGTATTCCACAGATACGCAGTATTTT.